This T cell receptor (beta chain) was recovered during a study of cytomegalovirus exposure and HLA in healthy donors. Study in general: The same platform used for the approximately 670 first-cohort repertoires was also used for the 95 to 150 validation repertoires, as a later analysis reported.

Data came from immunoSEQ multiplex PCR; TCRdb stores just in-frame clones and leaves some out. The sample records 150,000 to 200,000 clones, less than 85% being singletons. Germline loops: CDR1 MGHRA, CDR2 YSYEKL. The CDR3 totals 14 residues. The V end was cut by 1 base, the J end by 4 bases, with 10 bases between. This TCR was recovered from a man aged 18 to 35 in good health and CMV-seropositive. The sequenced material came from PBMCs. J is TRBJ1-2 and V is TRBV4-1, with D perhaps TRBD1 (6 bases). CDR3 DNA: TGCGCCAGCAGCCAAGTCGTCAGGGGCTATGGCTACACCTTC. Protein product: CASSQVVRGYGYTF.